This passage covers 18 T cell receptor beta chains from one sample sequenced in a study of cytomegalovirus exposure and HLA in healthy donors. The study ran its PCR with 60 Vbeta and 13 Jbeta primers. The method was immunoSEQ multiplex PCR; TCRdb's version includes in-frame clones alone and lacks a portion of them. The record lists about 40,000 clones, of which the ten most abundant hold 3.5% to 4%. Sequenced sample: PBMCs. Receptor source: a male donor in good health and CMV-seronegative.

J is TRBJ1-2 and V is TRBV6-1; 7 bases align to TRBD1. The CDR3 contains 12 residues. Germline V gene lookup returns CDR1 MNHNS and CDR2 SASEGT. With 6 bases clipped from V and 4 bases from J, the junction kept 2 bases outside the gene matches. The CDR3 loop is CASRQGPYGYTF. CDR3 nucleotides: TGTGCCAGCAGACAGGGGCCCTATGGCTACACCTTC.

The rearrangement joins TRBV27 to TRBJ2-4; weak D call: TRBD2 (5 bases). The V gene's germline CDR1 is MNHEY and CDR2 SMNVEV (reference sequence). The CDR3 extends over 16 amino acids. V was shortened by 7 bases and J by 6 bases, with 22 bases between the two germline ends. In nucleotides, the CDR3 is TGTGCCAGCACCTCAGTGGAGGAAAAAATTGTAAACATTCAGTACTTC. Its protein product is CASTSVEEKIVNIQYF.

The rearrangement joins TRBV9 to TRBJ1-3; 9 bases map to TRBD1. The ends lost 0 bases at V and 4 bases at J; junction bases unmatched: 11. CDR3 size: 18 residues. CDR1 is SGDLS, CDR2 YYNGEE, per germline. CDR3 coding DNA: TGTGCCAGCAGCGTAGGGGGACAGGGCGGCCATCCGGGAAACACCATATATTTT. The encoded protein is CASSVGGQGGHPGNTIYF.

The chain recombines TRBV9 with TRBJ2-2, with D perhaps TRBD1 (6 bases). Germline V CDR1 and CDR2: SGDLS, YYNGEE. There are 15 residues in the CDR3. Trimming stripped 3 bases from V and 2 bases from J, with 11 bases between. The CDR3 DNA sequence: TGTGCCAGCAGCGCGGACAGACCTAACACCGGGGAGCTGTTTTTT. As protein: CASSADRPNTGELFF.

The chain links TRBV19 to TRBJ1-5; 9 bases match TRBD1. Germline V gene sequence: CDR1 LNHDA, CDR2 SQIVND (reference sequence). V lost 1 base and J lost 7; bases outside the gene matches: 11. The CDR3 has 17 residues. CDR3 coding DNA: TGTGCCAGTAGTATAGCAATTTTTAGGGGGACAGGGCAGCCCCAGCATTTT. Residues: CASSIAIFRGTGQPQHF. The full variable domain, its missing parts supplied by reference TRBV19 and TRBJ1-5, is DGGITQSPKYLFRKEGQNVTLSCEQNLNHDAMYWYRQDPGQGLRLIYYSQIVNDFQKGDIAEGYSVSREKKESFPLTVTSAQKNPTAFYLCASSIAIFRGTGQPQHFGDGTRLSIL.

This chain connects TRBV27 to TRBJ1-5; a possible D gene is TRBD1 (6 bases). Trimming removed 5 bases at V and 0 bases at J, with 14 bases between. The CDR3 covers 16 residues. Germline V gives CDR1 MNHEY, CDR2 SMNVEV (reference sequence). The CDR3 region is CASSPGQPYSNQPQHF. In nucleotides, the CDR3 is TGTGCCAGCAGTCCAGGACAGCCCTATAGCAATCAGCCCCAGCATTTT.

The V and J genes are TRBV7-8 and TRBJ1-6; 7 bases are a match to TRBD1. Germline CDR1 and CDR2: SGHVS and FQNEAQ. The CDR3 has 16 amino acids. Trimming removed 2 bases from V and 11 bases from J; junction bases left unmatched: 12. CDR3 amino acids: CASSLSDRSFFAPLHF. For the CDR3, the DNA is TGTGCCAGCAGCTTATCGGACAGGTCTTTTTTTGCACCCCTCCACTTT.

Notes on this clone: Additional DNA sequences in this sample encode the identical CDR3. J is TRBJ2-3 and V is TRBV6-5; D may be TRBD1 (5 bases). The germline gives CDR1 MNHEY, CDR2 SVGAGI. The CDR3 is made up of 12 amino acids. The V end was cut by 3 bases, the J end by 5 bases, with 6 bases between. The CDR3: CASSYRGDTQYF. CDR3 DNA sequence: TGTGCCAGCAGTTATAGGGGAGATACGCAGTATTTT.

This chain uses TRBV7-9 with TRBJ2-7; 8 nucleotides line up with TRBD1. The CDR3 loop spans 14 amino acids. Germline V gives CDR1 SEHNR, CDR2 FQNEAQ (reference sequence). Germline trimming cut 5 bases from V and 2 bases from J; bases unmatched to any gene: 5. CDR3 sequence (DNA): TGTGCCAGCAGCACACCGGGACAGGCCTACGAGCAGTACTTC. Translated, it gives CASSTPGQAYEQYF.

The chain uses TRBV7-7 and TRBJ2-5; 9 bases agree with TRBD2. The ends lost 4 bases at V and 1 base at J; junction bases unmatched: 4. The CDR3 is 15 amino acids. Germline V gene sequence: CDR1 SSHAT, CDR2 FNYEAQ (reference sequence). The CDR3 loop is CASSSPTSGQETQYF. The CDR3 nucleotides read TGTGCCAGCAGCTCCCCGACTAGCGGCCAAGAGACCCAGTACTTC.

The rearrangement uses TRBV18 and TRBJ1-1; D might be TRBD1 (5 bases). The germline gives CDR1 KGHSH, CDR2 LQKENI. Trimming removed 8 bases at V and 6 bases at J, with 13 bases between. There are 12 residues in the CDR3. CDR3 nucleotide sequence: TGTGCCAGCCACCCGGGGGTCGCTGAAGCTTTCTTT. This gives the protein CASHPGVAEAFF. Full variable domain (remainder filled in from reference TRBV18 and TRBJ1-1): NAGVMQNPRHLVRRRGQEARLRCSPMKGHSHVYWYRQLPEEGLKFMVYLQKENIIDESGMPKERFSAEFPKEGPSILRIQQVVRGDSAAYFCASHPGVAEAFFGQGTRLTVV.

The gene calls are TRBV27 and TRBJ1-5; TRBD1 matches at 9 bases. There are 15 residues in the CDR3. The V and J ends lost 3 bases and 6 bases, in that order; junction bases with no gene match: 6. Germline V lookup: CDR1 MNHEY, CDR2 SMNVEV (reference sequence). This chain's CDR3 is CASSLLQGAGQPQHF. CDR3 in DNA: TGTGCCAGCAGTTTGTTACAGGGGGCAGGTCAGCCCCAGCATTTT.

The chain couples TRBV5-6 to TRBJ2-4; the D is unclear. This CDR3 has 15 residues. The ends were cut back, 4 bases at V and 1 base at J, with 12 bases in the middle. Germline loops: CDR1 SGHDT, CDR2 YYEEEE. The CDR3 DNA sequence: TGTGCCAGCAGCGGATGGAGTATCGCCAAAAACATTCAGTACTTC. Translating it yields CASSGWSIAKNIQYF.

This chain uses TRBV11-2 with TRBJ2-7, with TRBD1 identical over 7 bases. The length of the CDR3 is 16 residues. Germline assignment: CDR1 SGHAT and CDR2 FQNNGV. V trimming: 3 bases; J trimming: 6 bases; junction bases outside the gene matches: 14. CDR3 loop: CASSFLWPGGRTEQYF. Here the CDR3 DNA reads TGTGCCAGCAGCTTTCTGTGGCCAGGGGGTAGAACCGAGCAGTACTTC.

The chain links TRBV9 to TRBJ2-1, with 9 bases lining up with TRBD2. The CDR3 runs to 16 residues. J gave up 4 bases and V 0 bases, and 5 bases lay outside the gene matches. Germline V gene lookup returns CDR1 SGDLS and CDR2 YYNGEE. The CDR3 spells CASSVGASGVYNEQFF. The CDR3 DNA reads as TGTGCCAGCAGCGTAGGGGCTAGCGGGGTATACAATGAGCAGTTCTTC.

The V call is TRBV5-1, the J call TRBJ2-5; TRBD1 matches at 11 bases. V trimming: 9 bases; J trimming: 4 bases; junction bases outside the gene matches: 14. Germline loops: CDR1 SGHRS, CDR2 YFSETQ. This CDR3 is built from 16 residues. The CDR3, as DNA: TGCGCCACCAAGATTGGGGACAGGGGGGGCGGAGAGACCCAGTACTTC. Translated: CATKIGDRGGGETQYF. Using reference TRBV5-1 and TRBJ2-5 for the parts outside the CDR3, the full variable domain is KAGVTQTPRYLIKTRGQQVTLSCSPISGHRSVSWYQQTPGQGLQFLFEYFSETQRNKGNFPGRFSGRQFSNSRSEMNVSTLELGDSALYLCATKIGDRGGGETQYFGPGTRLLVL.

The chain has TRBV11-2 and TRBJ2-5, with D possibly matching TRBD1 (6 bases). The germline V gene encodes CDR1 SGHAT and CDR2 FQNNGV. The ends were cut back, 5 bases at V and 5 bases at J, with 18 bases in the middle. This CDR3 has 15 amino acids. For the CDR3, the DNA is TGTGCCAGCAGCACCGGTCGGGACATCTTTGAGACCCAGTACTTC. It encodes CASSTGRDIFETQYF.

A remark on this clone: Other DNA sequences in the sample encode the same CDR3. The CDR3, as DNA: TGTGCCAGCAGTTCGGACAGTAGCTCCTACAATGAGCAGTTCTTC. As protein: CASSSDSSSYNEQFF. V usage is TRBV28 and J usage is TRBJ2-1; weak D call: TRBD1 (6 bases). Germline CDR1 is MDHEN and CDR2 is SYDVKM. Trimming pared 4 bases from V and 0 bases from J, leaving 10 bases between. The CDR3 spans 15 residues.